The 30 T cell receptor beta chains below all came from one sample that was sequenced in a study of T-cell reconstitution after alpha-beta-depleted transplantation in children. General observations from the study: T-cell counts and diversity were attributed mostly to newly produced T cells one year after transplant.

Preparation of the TCRbeta library used unique molecular identifiers. Each CDR3 protein gets one entry after TCRdb re-called the PCR reads with MiXCR. The sample lists some 300,000 distinct CDR3 sequences; over 7.5% were seen once. Their cognate antigens are unknown. The sample here was peripheral blood, taken 360 days after TCRalphabeta/CD19-depleted stem cell transplant. The origin of the receptors is a female patient aged 2-10 years who had a stem cell transplant for Fanconi anemia, so the T cells may come from the graft donor.

The table lists this clonotype with many counts. The chain uses TRBV28 and TRBJ2-1; 10 nucleotides line up with TRBD1. The V and J ends lost 6 bases and 6 bases, in that order; junction bases with no gene match: 17. The germline CDR1 and CDR2 sequences are MDHEN and SYDVKM. The CDR3 extends over 18 amino acids. The CDR3, as DNA: TGTGCCAGCAGGTTCTATGGTATGGGACAGGGGTCCCCCAATGAGCAGTTCTTC. Encoded protein: CASRFYGMGQGSPNEQFF.

This clonotype was seen many times. The V gene is TRBV6-5, the J gene TRBJ2-3; D perhaps matches TRBD2 (5 bases). The CDR3 loop spans 15 amino acids. The germline V and J ends were trimmed by 6 bases and 2 bases, with 15 bases remaining between them. CDR1 and CDR2 (germline): MNHEY, SVGAGI. The chain's CDR3 is CASRQDSYNTDTQYF. The CDR3 DNA reads as TGTGCCAGCAGGCAGGACTCGTATAACACAGATACGCAGTATTTT.

The rearrangement links TRBV27 to TRBJ1-1, with D unresolved. Germline V gives CDR1 MNHEY, CDR2 SMNVEV (reference sequence). With 5 bases removed from V and 1 base from J, the gap between germline ends came to 20 bases. This CDR3 has 17 amino acids. Written as DNA, the CDR3 is TGTGCCAGCAGTCCCCCCCCGGGGATCTATCCGAACACTGAAGCTTTCTTT. As protein: CASSPPPGIYPNTEAFF.

This clonotype occurred many times. The chain employs TRBV27 and TRBJ2-5; 8 positions agree with TRBD1. The V segment lost 3 bases and the J segment 4 bases; nucleotides outside the gene matches: 4. This CDR3 comprises 14 residues. CDR1 and CDR2 (germline): MNHEY, SMNVEV (reference sequence). CDR3 sequence (DNA): TGTGCCAGCAGTTTCAGGGGGCGTTCAGAGACCCAGTACTTC. Protein: CASSFRGRSETQYF.

The V and J genes are TRBV5-1 and TRBJ1-1; weak D call: TRBD1 (5 bases). Germline values: CDR1 SGHRS, CDR2 YFSETQ. The V end was cut by 0 bases, the J end by 5 bases, with 14 bases between. The CDR3 is made up of 15 amino acids. The CDR3 sequence is CASSLAQGRLTEAFF. The CDR3 bases are TGCGCCAGCAGCTTGGCTCAGGGTCGATTGACTGAAGCTTTCTTT.

This clonotype was observed at least ten times. The rearrangement links TRBV10-3 to TRBJ2-7; TRBD1 aligns across 7 bases. The V gene's germline CDR1 is ENHRY and CDR2 SYGVKD. V shed 0 bases and J 6 bases; nucleotides not matched to a gene: 5. The CDR3 is 14 residues long. CDR3 in amino acids: CAISESTGPSEQYF. In DNA, the CDR3 is TGTGCCATCAGTGAGTCGACAGGGCCCAGCGAGCAGTACTTC.

This clonotype was found many times. The V and J genes are TRBV12-3 or TRBV12-4 and TRBJ1-3, with a weak D call TRBD1 (5 bases). The CDR3 runs to 15 residues. V was cut by 5 bases and J by 0 bases, with 11 bases left in between. The CDR3 reads CASSTTAFSGNTIYF. CDR3 coding DNA: TGTGCCAGCAGTACGACAGCATTCTCTGGAAACACCATATATTTT.

This clonotype was detected ten times or more. This sequence joins TRBV12-3 or TRBV12-4 and TRBJ2-6; 10 bases fit TRBD1. V was pared by 6 bases and J by 2 bases, with 7 bases of the junction left unmatched. This CDR3 contains 17 residues. The CDR3 reads CASSIGTGVTGANVLTF. CDR3 sequence (DNA): TGTGCCAGCAGCATCGGGACAGGGGTCACTGGGGCCAACGTCCTGACTTTC.

The chain links TRBV6-1 to TRBJ2-1, with TRBD1 identical over 8 bases. V gave up 6 bases and J gave up 0 bases; unmatched junction bases: 4. Looked up from germline, CDR1 is MNHNS and CDR2 is SASEGT. The CDR3 has 15 residues. The CDR3 is CASRAGTGSYNEQFF. CDR3 DNA sequence: TGTGCCAGCAGAGCCGGGACAGGCTCCTACAATGAGCAGTTCTTC.

This clonotype was counted only a few times. In DNA form, the CDR3 reads TGTGCCAGCAGAGCCTCCGGGACAGGGGGCGCGTTCGGTTCACCCCTCCACTTT. Translating it yields CASRASGTGGAFGSPLHF. V and J are TRBV12-3 or TRBV12-4 and TRBJ1-6; 12 nucleotides line up with TRBD1. The CDR3 is made up of 18 amino acids. V lost 6 bases to trimming and J lost 9 bases; unmatched junction nucleotides: 15.

At least ten counts were recorded for this clonotype. The chain has TRBV4-3 and TRBJ1-6; the D is unclear. There are 16 residues in the CDR3. Trimming stripped 0 bases from V and 6 bases from J, with 12 bases between. Germline CDR1 reads LGHNA; CDR2 reads YSLEER. In nucleotides, the CDR3 is TGCGCCAGCAGCCAAGATCCTGCCAGGCCTAATTCACCCCTCCACTTT. Protein product: CASSQDPARPNSPLHF.

This clonotype showed up just a few times. The rearrangement uses TRBV25-1 and TRBJ1-2; D remains unclear. The V end lost 3 bases, the J end lost 4 bases, and 6 bases lay between the germline ends. Germline V gives CDR1 MGHDK, CDR2 SYGVNS. CDR3 length: 12 amino acids. CDR3 in amino acids: CASSDLFYGYTF. CDR3 DNA sequence: TGTGCCAGCAGTGATCTTTTCTATGGCTACACCTTC.

This clonotype has at least ten counts. The V call is TRBV28, the J call TRBJ2-7, with 8 positions matching TRBD1. The trim removed 9 bases at V and 2 bases at J, leaving 6 bases unmatched. This CDR3 is 13 amino acids long. Germline V gives CDR1 MDHEN, CDR2 SYDVKM. The CDR3 sequence: CASRGQDTYEQYV. The DNA for the CDR3 is TGTGCCAGTCGGGGACAGGATACCTACGAGCAGTACGTC.

This clonotype has ten or more counts. The CDR3 loop reads CASSQGQGNQPQHF. The DNA for the CDR3 is TGTGCCAGCAGCCAGGGACAGGGCAATCAGCCCCAGCATTTT. The chain employs TRBV4-2 and TRBJ1-5; 8 bases line up with TRBD1. V shed 3 bases and J 2 bases; nucleotides not matched to a gene: 0. Germline V lookup: CDR1 LGHNA, CDR2 YNFKEQ. This CDR3 contains 14 residues.

This clonotype appeared a few times. The rearrangement joins TRBV4-3 to TRBJ1-4; D gene unclear. The germline gives CDR1 LGHNA, CDR2 YSLEER. V was cut by 6 bases and J by 3 bases, with 8 bases left in between. The CDR3 has 13 residues. As DNA, the CDR3 is TGCGCCAGCAGTGGACCGCCTAATGAAAAACTGTTTTTT. Translating gives CASSGPPNEKLFF.

This clonotype was counted ten times or more. This sequence joins TRBV20-1 and TRBJ2-5, with D hard to call. Germline values: CDR1 DFQATT, CDR2 SNEGSKA (reference sequence). The CDR3 spans 12 residues. Between the trimmed V and J ends, which lost 2 bases and 7 bases, there was a span of 11 bases. CDR3: CSARPYTRTQYF. CDR3 coding DNA: TGCAGTGCTAGACCTTACACCCGGACCCAGTACTTC.

This clonotype was seen at least ten times. The chain is built from TRBV5-1 and TRBJ2-5, with 9 positions matching TRBD2. The CDR3 covers 17 residues. The germline CDR1 and CDR2 sequences are SGHRS and YFSETQ. V trimming: 1 base; J trimming: 2 bases; junction bases outside the gene matches: 9. The DNA of the CDR3 is TGCGCCAGCAGCTTGCTAGCGGGGAAGGGAGTACAAGAGACCCAGTACTTC. This translates into CASSLLAGKGVQETQYF.

The chain carries TRBV6-2 or TRBV6-3 and TRBJ1-1; 9 bases line up with TRBD1. With 4 bases clipped from V and 10 bases from J, the junction kept 10 bases outside the gene matches. This CDR3 has 14 amino acids. Germline CDR1 and CDR2: MNHEY and SVGEGT. For the CDR3, the DNA is TGTGCCAGCAGTTCCGGGACAGGGAATGTTGGAGCTTTCTTT. It translates to CASSSGTGNVGAFF.

This sequence joins TRBV20-1 and TRBJ1-1; D unresolved. The V gene's germline CDR1 is DFQATT and CDR2 SNEGSKA (reference sequence). The V end was cut by 0 bases, the J end by 1 base, with 9 bases between. The CDR3 sequence is 14 residues long. CDR3 DNA sequence: TGCAGTGCTAGAGACCCCCGGGGGAACACTGAAGCTTTCTTT. Its translation: CSARDPRGNTEAFF.

This clonotype has at least ten counts. This chain connects TRBV27 to TRBJ2-1; perhaps TRBD2 as D (6 bases). Germline loops: CDR1 MNHEY, CDR2 SMNVEV (reference sequence). The CDR3 contains 16 residues. Trimming took off 5 bases at V and 6 bases at J, with 20 bases between the two ends. The CDR3 DNA reads TGTGCCAGCAGTGACTCCGGGACGGGGGTGTTCAATGAGCAGTTCTTC. Its translation: CASSDSGTGVFNEQFF.

Ten or more counts support this clonotype. This sequence joins TRBV3-1 and TRBJ2-1, with 11 nucleotides matching TRBD2. The length of the CDR3 is 19 residues. Germline V gene sequence: CDR1 LGHDT, CDR2 YNNKEL (reference sequence). V lost 0 bases, J lost 2 bases, and 9 bases stayed unmatched. This chain's CDR3 is CASSQDPPGTSGPYNEQFF. CDR3 DNA: TGTGCCAGCAGCCAAGATCCCCCCGGGACTAGCGGCCCCTACAATGAGCAGTTCTTC.

This clonotype was recorded a few times. CDR3 DNA sequence: TGTGCCAGCAGTAAAGACACACCTAACTATGGCTACACCTTC. Its protein is CASSKDTPNYGYTF. The chain combines TRBV2 with TRBJ1-2, with D uncertain. This CDR3 has 14 residues. V was clipped by 5 bases and J by 0 bases, with 10 bases between them. CDR1 SNHLY and CDR2 FYNNEI come from the germline V gene.

The genes are TRBV5-5 and TRBJ1-2; D gene uncertain. V dropped 0 bases and J dropped 0 bases, with 9 bases sitting between them. CDR3 length equals 15 residues. Germline V gene lookup returns CDR1 SGHKS and CDR2 YYEKEE (reference sequence). The CDR3 loop reads CASSLDMRANYGYTF. In nucleotides, the CDR3 is TGTGCCAGCAGCTTGGATATGCGGGCTAACTATGGCTACACCTTC.

The sample holds many counts of this clonotype. The J gene is TRBJ2-3, the V gene TRBV12-3 or TRBV12-4; 11 bases agree with TRBD2. After removal of 3 bases from V and 3 bases from J, the junction contained 2 bases not matched to a gene. This CDR3 is built from 15 residues. The chain's CDR3 is CASSLTSGDTDTQYF. Here the CDR3 DNA reads TGTGCCAGCAGTTTGACTAGCGGGGATACAGATACGCAGTATTTT.

This clonotype was counted many times. The chain is built from TRBV10-3 and TRBJ1-1; D remains unclear. This CDR3 is built from 11 residues. V was shortened by 3 bases and J by 8 bases, with 7 bases between the two germline ends. Germline V lookup: CDR1 ENHRY, CDR2 SYGVKD. The CDR3 nucleotides read TGTGCCATCAGTGAATCTCGGGAAGCTTTCTTT. As protein: CAISESREAFF.

Details on this clonotype: This clone may be a read error of a much larger clone one base away. Likely a read error: the CDR3 ends without its conserved phenylalanine or tryptophan. This sequence joins TRBV5-1 and TRBJ1-5; D remains unclear. V was shortened by 0 bases and J by 1 base, with 5 bases between the two germline ends. Germline V gene data show CDR1 as SGHRS and CDR2 as YFSETQ. The CDR3 extends over 14 amino acids. The DNA for the CDR3 is TGCGCCAGCAGCTTGGATGGGAGCAATCAGCCCCAGCATGTT. Residues: CASSLDGSNQPQHV.

This clonotype appeared many times. The chain is built from TRBV29-1 and TRBJ1-2; 9 nucleotides line up with TRBD1. The germline CDR1 and CDR2 sequences are SQVTM and ANQGSEA. The trim removed 6 bases at V and 8 bases at J, leaving 4 bases unmatched. The CDR3 runs to 11 residues. CDR3 protein: CSVQGARGYTF. The CDR3 DNA is TGCAGCGTACAGGGGGCGCGAGGCTACACCTTC. The whole variable domain, filled in from reference TRBV29-1 and TRBJ1-2, reads SAVISQKPSRDICQRGTSLTIQCQVDSQVTMMFWYRQQPGQSLTLIATANQGSEATYESGFVIDKFPISRPNLTFSTLTVSNMSPEDSSIYLCSVQGARGYTFGSGTRLTVV.

The V call is TRBV5-1, the J call TRBJ2-5, with D possibly matching TRBD1 (7 bases). Trimming pared 3 bases from V and 4 bases from J, leaving 28 bases between. Germline V gives CDR1 SGHRS, CDR2 YFSETQ. This CDR3 is 19 amino acids long. The CDR3 protein is CASSSGGTPGAHVGETQYF. CDR3 nucleotide sequence: TGCGCCAGCAGCTCAGGGGGTACACCGGGGGCGCATGTCGGAGAGACCCAGTACTTC.

This clonotype was counted a few times. The chain links TRBV5-1 to TRBJ2-1; no reliable D call. CDR1 SGHRS and CDR2 YFSETQ come from the germline V gene. Trimming took 4 bases from V and 2 from J, leaving 19 bases between them. The length of the CDR3 is 17 residues. The CDR3 coding sequence is TGCGCCAGCAGCCCAACGATCGGGCCAGTGGCCTACAATGAGCAGTTCTTC. This translates into CASSPTIGPVAYNEQFF.

The table lists this clonotype with a few counts. The chain joins TRBV6-1 to TRBJ2-1, with TRBD1 identical over 7 bases. The CDR3 is 15 amino acids. Germline V CDR1 and CDR2: MNHNS, SASEGT. Trimming took 2 bases from V and 0 from J; bases not matched to a gene: 1. The CDR3 spells CASSERQGSYNEQFF. The CDR3 DNA reads as TGTGCCAGCAGTGAACGACAGGGCTCCTACAATGAGCAGTTCTTC.